The table lists the clone carrying this T cell receptor (beta chain) with many counts. The CDR3 sequence is 13 residues long. Germline V lookup: CDR1 MNHNY, CDR2 SVGAGI (reference sequence). V was trimmed by 7 bases and J by 2 bases, leaving 12 bases between them. TCRdb reprocessed the 5' RACE reads via MiXCR and lists one record per CDR3 protein. The sample lists roughly 79,000 distinct CDR3 sequences; roughly 12% were seen once. This sample was taken from a study of spatial heterogeneity in lung cancer. Noted time point: sample taken at primary tumor resection. Whole RNA came from tumor, nontumor lung or frozen PBMC and was sequenced without being sorted.

The sequence was obtained from a male donor with early-stage non-small cell lung cancer. The J gene is TRBJ2-7, the V gene TRBV6-6; possibly TRBD2 for D (6 bases). Material: PBMCs, obtained at surgery. In nucleotides, the CDR3 is TGTGCCAGCAATTTCGGAGGGGCCTACGAGCAGTACTTC. It is translated as CASNFGGAYEQYF.